Listed below are T cell receptor beta chains from one sample, sequenced in a study of shared clonotypes between healthy human individuals. Method: immunoSEQ multiplex PCR; TCRdb's copy keeps in-frame clones and lacks some. This table holds millions of clones, about 95% found once. The source material was naive CD8+ T cells sorted from blood. The source of these receptors is a man aged 18 to 30 in good health. CDR3s include the opening cysteine and the closing phenylalanine or tryptophan. Each record gives: V gene, D gene, clone size, J gene, CDR3 DNA, CDR3 protein. The D gene is left open where the match is weak. Part of the rows lack a size; the others show once, few, many or a class for expanded clones.

>TRBV7-6|-|-|TRBJ1-1
TGTGCCAGCAGCCAGCGAGAGGACACTGAAGCTTTCTTT
CASSQREDTEAFF
>TRBV4-1|TRBD1|-|TRBJ2-1
TGCGCCAGCAGCCCCACAGGGGGATCCTACAATGAGCAGTTCTTC
CASSPTGGSYNEQFF
>TRBV11-2|TRBD1|-|TRBJ2-7
TGTGCCAGCAGCTTAACCCCGGGACAGGGGGGGAACGAGCAGTACTTC
CASSLTPGQGGNEQYF
>TRBV25-1|-|-|TRBJ2-7
TGTGCCAGCAGTCCCCGGGGCTCCTACGAGCAGTACTTC
CASSPRGSYEQYF
>TRBV4-3|-|-|TRBJ2-1
TGCGCCAGCAGCCAAGAGTTAGCTAGCGCTTTCAATGAGCAGTTCTTC
CASSQELASAFNEQFF
>TRBV9|-|-|TRBJ1-2
TGTGCCAGCAGCCAACAGGAGCCCTATGGCTACACCTTC
CASSQQEPYGYTF
>TRBV2|-|-|TRBJ2-7
TGTGCCAGCAGTGATTTGGTAAATCGCGAGCAGTACTTC
CASSDLVNREQYF
>TRBV11-2|TRBD2|-|TRBJ2-3
TGTGCCAGCAGCTTAGATAGGGGCGGGAGCGTAACAGATACGCAGTATTTT
CASSLDRGGSVTDTQYF
>TRBV19|-|once|TRBJ1-1
TGTGCCAGTACTTTAGAGCCATTCGACACTGAAGCTTTCTTT
CASTLEPFDTEAFF
>TRBV7-9|-|-|TRBJ2-7
TGTGCCAGCAGCTTTACAGGGAGTGAGTTCTACGAGCAGTACTTC
CASSFTGSEFYEQYF
>TRBV5-4|-|-|TRBJ1-5
TGTGCCAGCAGCTTGGGTCCGGTGGGCAATCAGCCCCAGCATTTT
CASSLGPVGNQPQHF
>TRBV7-9|-|-|TRBJ1-4
TGTGCCAGCAGCTTGCCAGGGAGTGAAAAACTGTTTTTT
CASSLPGSEKLFF
>TRBV27|TRBD2|-|TRBJ2-5
TGTGCCAGCAGTTTATTAGCGGGACAAGAGACCCAGTACTTC
CASSLLAGQETQYF
>TRBV21-1|-|-|TRBJ2-2
TGTGCCAGCAGCAAAGTAAGGAACACCGGGGAGCTGTTTTTT
CASSKVRNTGELFF
>TRBV4-1|-|-|TRBJ2-7
TGCGCCAGCAGCCCTCGAACGGACTTGTACGAGCAGTACTTC
CASSPRTDLYEQYF
>TRBV13|TRBD2|-|TRBJ2-7
TGTGCCAGCAGTTGGGAGGGGTCCTACGAGCAGTACTTC
CASSWEGSYEQYF
>TRBV6-5|-|-|TRBJ2-3
TGTGCCAGCAGTTTAGGGCTCGGCACAGATACGCAGTATTTT
CASSLGLGTDTQYF
>TRBV15|-|-|TRBJ2-7
TGTGCCACCAGCAGAGTTGCCGGTTACTACGAGCAGTACTTC
CATSRVAGYYEQYF
>TRBV27|-|-|TRBJ2-5
TGTGCCAGCAGTAATCTTGGGGGCTCGGCTGTAGGCCTAGAGACCCAGTACTTC
CASSNLGGSAVGLETQYF
>TRBV19|TRBD1|-|TRBJ2-6
TGTGCCAGTAGTATCGGGACAGGGGCTGGGGCCAACGTCCTGACTTTC
CASSIGTGAGANVLTF
>TRBV4-1|TRBD1|-|TRBJ1-6
TGCGCCAGCAGCCAAGAAGGACAGGGGAATCCCTCCTATAATTCACCCCTCCACTTT
CASSQEGQGNPSYNSPLHF
>TRBV5-1|-|-|TRBJ2-7
TGCGCCAGCAGCTGGGGACCATCCTACGAGCAGTACTTC
CASSWGPSYEQYF
>TRBV11-2|-|-|TRBJ2-2
TGTGCCAGCAGCTTAGTTTGGGCAGGGGAGGAAACCGGGGAGCTGTTTTTT
CASSLVWAGEETGELFF
>TRBV11-1|-|-|TRBJ2-7
TGTGCCAGCAGCTTTCGGACCTCGTTTTACGAGCAGTACTTC
CASSFRTSFYEQYF
>TRBV9|TRBD2|-|TRBJ2-7
TGTGCCAGCAGCCTGGGACTAGGGGACGAGCAGTACTTC
CASSLGLGDEQYF
>TRBV6-6|-|-|TRBJ1-5
TGTGCCAGCAGTTACTTGGGGGAGGGGCAGCCCCAGCATTTT
CASSYLGEGQPQHF
>TRBV13|-|-|TRBJ1-2
TGTGCCAGCAGCTTGGGCGGGACAACATATGGCTACACCTTC
CASSLGGTTYGYTF
>TRBV29-1|-|few|TRBJ1-2
TGCAGCGTTTCCGGCAAGTATGGCTACACCTTC
CSVSGKYGYTF
>TRBV4-1|-|-|TRBJ2-7
TGCGCCAGCAGCCAAGATTCTTACGAGCAGTACTTC
CASSQDSYEQYF
>TRBV5-1|TRBD1|-|TRBJ2-3
TGCGCCAGCAGCTTGGCAGACAGGGTCACAGATACGCAGTATTTT
CASSLADRVTDTQYF
>TRBV2|-|-|TRBJ1-5
TGTGCCAGCAGTGGATTAGGACCGTCGAATCAGCCCCAGCATTTT
CASSGLGPSNQPQHF
>TRBV28|-|-|TRBJ1-1
TGTGCCAGCAGCTTCCCGGTGGGCACTGAAGCTTTCTTT
CASSFPVGTEAFF
>TRBV2|TRBD2|-|TRBJ2-1
TGTGCCGCGAGGACTAGCGGATACTCCTACAATGAGCAGTTCTTC
CAARTSGYSYNEQFF
>TRBV6-6|TRBD2|once|TRBJ2-2
TGTGCCAGCACTAACTCTCGCGGGGGGAGCACCGGGGAGCTGTTTTTT
CASTNSRGGSTGELFF
>TRBV10-1|TRBD2|-|TRBJ2-7
TGCGCCAGCAGTCCACTAGCGGACCACTCCTACGAGCAGTACTTC
CASSPLADHSYEQYF
>TRBV27|-|once|TRBJ1-6
TGTGCCAGCAGCCATGGAGCAGGGTCTAATTCACCCCTCCACTTT
CASSHGAGSNSPLHF
>TRBV9|-|-|TRBJ1-6
TGTGCCAGCAGCTCCTCTGGGGTCCCCTATAATTCACCCCTCCACTTT
CASSSSGVPYNSPLHF
>TRBV7-6|-|once|TRBJ2-5
TGTGCCAGCAGCTTAGGGCCGGGACCGCCGGAAGAGACCCAGTACTTC
CASSLGPGPPEETQYF
>TRBV5-1|TRBD2|-|TRBJ2-7
TGCGCCAGCAGCTGGCTAGCGGGAAGGGACGAGCAGTACTTC
CASSWLAGRDEQYF
>TRBV19|-|-|TRBJ1-4
TGTGCCAGTAGTTACGGCAGGGGAGAGGGCCGAATGTTAAGGACTATAGGTTTT
CASSYGRGEGRMLRTIGF
>TRBV27|-|-|TRBJ1-6
TGTGCCAGCAGTGGTTGGGACCTTAATTCACCCCTCCACTTT
CASSGWDLNSPLHF
>TRBV10-1|-|-|TRBJ2-7
TGCGCCAGCAGTATCGGGGTATCCTACGAGCAGTACTTC
CASSIGVSYEQYF
>TRBV27|-|-|TRBJ2-2
TGTGCCAGCAAGGGGGAGACGAACACCGGGGAGCTGTTTTTT
CASKGETNTGELFF
>TRBV2|-|once|TRBJ1-2
TGTGCCAGCAGTGAAAAGGGCAGGGCTAACTATGGCTACACCTTC
CASSEKGRANYGYTF
>TRBV7-2|TRBD2|-|TRBJ2-3
TGTGCCAGCAGCTTACTTGGTAGCGGGAGTTTGAATTTT
CASSLLGSGSLNF
>TRBV10-1|-|-|TRBJ1-5
TGCGCCAGCAGAGGGGGGTCGGGACAGCCCCAGCATTTT
CASRGGSGQPQHF
>TRBV29-1|-|-|TRBJ2-2
TGCAGCATCCGACAGGTACTCACCGGGGAGCTGTTTTTT
CSIRQVLTGELFF
>TRBV19|-|-|TRBJ2-1
TGTGCCAGTAGTACCCTTGGCTCCTACAATGAGCAGTTCTTC
CASSTLGSYNEQFF
>TRBV7-9|TRBD1|-|TRBJ2-1
TGTGCCAGCAGCCAGACAGGGTCCGGGCCCCTTTACAATGAGCAGTTCTTC
CASSQTGSGPLYNEQFF
>TRBV19|TRBD2|-|TRBJ2-7
TGTGCCAGTAGTATAGGACTAGCGGCGTACGAGCAGTACTTC
CASSIGLAAYEQYF
>TRBV7-2|-|-|TRBJ1-2
TGTGCCAGCAGCCCCTGGACAGACTATGGCTACACCTTC
CASSPWTDYGYTF
>TRBV7-9|-|-|TRBJ1-2
TGTGCCAGCAGCTTAGGCGGGGATGGCTACACCTTC
CASSLGGDGYTF
>TRBV5-1|-|-|TRBJ2-3
TGCGCCAGCAGCTTCACAGGGTTCGTGGATACGCAGTATTTT
CASSFTGFVDTQYF